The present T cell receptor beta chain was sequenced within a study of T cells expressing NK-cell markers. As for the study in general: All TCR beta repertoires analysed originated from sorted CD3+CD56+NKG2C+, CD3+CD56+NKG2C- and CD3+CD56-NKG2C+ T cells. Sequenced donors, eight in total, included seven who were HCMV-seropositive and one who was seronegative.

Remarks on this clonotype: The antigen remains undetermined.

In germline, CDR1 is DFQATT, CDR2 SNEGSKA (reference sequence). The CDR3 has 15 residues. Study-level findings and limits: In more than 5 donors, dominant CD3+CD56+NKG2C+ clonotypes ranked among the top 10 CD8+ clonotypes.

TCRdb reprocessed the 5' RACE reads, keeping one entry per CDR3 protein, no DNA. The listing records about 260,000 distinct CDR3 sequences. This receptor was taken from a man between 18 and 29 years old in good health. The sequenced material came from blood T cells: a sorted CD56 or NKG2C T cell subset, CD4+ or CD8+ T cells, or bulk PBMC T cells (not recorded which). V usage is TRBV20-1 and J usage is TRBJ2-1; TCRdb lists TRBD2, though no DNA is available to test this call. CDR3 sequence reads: CSARDGTSGRAGQFF.